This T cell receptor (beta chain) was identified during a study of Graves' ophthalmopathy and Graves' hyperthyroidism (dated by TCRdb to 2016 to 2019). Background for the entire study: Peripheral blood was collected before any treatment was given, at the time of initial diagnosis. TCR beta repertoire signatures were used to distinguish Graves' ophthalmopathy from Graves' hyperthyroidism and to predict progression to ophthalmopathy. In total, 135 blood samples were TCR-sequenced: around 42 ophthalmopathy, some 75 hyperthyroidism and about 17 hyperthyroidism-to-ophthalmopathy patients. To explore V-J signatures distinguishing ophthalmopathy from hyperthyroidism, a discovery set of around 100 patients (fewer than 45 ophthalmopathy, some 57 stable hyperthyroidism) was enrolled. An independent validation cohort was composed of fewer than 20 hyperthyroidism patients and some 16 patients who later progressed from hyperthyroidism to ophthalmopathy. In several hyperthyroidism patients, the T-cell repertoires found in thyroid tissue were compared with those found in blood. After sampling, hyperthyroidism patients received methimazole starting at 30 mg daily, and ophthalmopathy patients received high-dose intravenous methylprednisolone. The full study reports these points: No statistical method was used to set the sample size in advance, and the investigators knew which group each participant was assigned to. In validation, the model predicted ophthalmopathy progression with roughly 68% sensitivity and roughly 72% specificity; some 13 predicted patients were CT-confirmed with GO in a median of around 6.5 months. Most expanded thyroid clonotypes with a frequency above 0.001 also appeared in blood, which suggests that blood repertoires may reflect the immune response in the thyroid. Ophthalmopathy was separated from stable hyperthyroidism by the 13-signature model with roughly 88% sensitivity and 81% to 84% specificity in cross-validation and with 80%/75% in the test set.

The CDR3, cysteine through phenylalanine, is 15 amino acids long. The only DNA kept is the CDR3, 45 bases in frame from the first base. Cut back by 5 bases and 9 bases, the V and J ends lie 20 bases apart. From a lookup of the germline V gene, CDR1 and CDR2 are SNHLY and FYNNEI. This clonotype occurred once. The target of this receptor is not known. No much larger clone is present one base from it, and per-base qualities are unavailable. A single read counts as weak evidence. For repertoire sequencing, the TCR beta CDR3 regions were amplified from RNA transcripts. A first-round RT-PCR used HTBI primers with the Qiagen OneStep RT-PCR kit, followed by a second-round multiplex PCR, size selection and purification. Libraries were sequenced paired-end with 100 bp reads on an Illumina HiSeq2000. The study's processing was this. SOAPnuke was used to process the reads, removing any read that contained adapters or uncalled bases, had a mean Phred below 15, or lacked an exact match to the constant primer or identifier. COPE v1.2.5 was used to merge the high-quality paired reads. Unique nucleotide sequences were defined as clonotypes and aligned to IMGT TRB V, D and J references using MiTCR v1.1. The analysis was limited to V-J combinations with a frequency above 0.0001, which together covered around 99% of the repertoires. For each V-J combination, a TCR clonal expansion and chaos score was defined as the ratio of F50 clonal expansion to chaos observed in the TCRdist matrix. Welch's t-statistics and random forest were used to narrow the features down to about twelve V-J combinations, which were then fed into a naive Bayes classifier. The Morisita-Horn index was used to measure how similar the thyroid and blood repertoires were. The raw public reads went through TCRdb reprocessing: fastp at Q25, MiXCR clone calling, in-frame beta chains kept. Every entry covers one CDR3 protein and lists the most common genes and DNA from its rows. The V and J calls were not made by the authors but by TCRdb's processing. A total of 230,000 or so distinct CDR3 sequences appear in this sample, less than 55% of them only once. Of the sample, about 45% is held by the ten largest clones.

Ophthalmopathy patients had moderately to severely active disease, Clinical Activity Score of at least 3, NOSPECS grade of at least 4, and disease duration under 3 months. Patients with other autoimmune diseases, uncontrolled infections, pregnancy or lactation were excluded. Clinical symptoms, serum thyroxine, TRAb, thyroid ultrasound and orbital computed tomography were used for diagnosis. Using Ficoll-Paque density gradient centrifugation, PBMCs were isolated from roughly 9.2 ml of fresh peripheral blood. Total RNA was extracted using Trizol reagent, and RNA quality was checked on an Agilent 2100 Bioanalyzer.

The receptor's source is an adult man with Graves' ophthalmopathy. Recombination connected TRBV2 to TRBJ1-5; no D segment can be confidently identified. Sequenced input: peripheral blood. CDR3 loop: CASSLAGMGDRPQHF. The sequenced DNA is TGTGCCAGCAGTTTGGCCGGGATGGGAGATCGGCCCCAGCATTTT.